The clone carrying this T cell receptor (delta chain) is labeled as medium-sized. This specimen comes from a study of gamma-delta T cells after stem cell transplantation. TCRdb called clones from the RT-PCR reads again using CATT. The table records 960 or so delta-chain clones, 3% to 4% of them present only once. This clonotype was sampled from a human donor. It is not recorded whose cells these are; they may come from a transplant donor. Material: gamma-delta T cells.

CDR3 DNA sequence: TGTGCCTGTGAATCCCTGGGGGACAAGAATAAACTCATCTTT. It codes for CACESLGDKNKLIF. This rearrangement joins TRDV2 to TRDJ1, with 8 bases lining up with TRDD3. The CDR3 totals 14 residues. Germline-derived CDR1 and CDR2 are GEAIGNYY and EKD. V lost 4 bases, J lost 6 bases, and 9 bases stayed unmatched.